Below are 8 T cell receptor beta chains sequenced from a single sample in a study of T cell repertoires in cytomegalovirus infection. TCRdb analysed the reads with MiXCR anew, one entry per CDR3 protein. The data show 200,000 to 300,000 distinct CDR3 sequences, around 8.7% seen once. Sequencing was done on a sample of PBMCs. These receptors came from a human donor in good health (CMV status not recorded). Some clones in this sample may be carry-over from other donors' samples.

This clonotype was recorded a few times. The V and J genes are TRBV6-6 and TRBJ1-5, with D unclear. Germline assignment: CDR1 MNHNY and CDR2 SVGAGI (reference sequence). Trimming took off 8 bases at V and 0 bases at J, with 11 bases between the two ends. The CDR3 has 14 residues. CDR3 nucleotides: TGTGCCAGCGTAAGGTTTTATAGCAATCAGCCCCAGCATTTT. Translation gives CASVRFYSNQPQHF.

This clonotype was picked up many times. This chain uses TRBV7-2 with TRBJ2-6, with D possibly being TRBD1 (5 bases). This CDR3 has 16 amino acids. CDR1 SGHTA and CDR2 FQGNSA come from the germline V gene. Trimming took off 2 bases at V and 4 bases at J, with 12 bases between the two ends. The CDR3 is CASSLRSGQGANVLTF. CDR3 bases: TGTGCCAGCAGCTTAAGATCAGGGCAAGGGGCCAACGTCCTGACTTTC.

V and J are TRBV7-8 and TRBJ1-5; the match to TRBD1 covers 7 bases. There are 15 residues in the CDR3. Germline loops: CDR1 SGHVS, CDR2 FQNEAQ. V was pared by 5 bases and J by 10 bases, with 14 bases of the junction left unmatched. The CDR3 sequence: CASSHPTGTGSPQHF. For the CDR3, the DNA is TGTGCCAGCAGCCACCCGACAGGGACCGGGAGTCCCCAGCATTTT.

This clonotype was counted ten times or more. V and J are TRBV6-6 and TRBJ2-1; the match to TRBD2 covers 10 bases. The V and J ends lost 5 bases and 4 bases, in that order; junction bases with no gene match: 5. CDR1 is MNHNY and CDR2 is SVGAGI in the germline V gene (reference sequence). The CDR3 is 15 residues long. The CDR3: CASSATSGIYNEQFF. In DNA form, the CDR3 reads TGTGCCAGCAGTGCTACTAGCGGGATTTACAATGAGCAGTTCTTC.

This clonotype was found many times. J is TRBJ2-1 and V is TRBV7-6, with D possibly being TRBD2 (5 bases). The ends were cut back, 9 bases at V and 0 bases at J, with 15 bases in the middle. CDR1 and CDR2 (germline): SGHVS, FNYEAQ. CDR3 length: 15 residues. In DNA form, the CDR3 reads TGTGCCAGTTCGAGGGTTGCTAGCTCCTACAATGAGCAGTTCTTC. Protein product: CASSRVASSYNEQFF.

This clonotype was counted ten times or more. The chain links TRBV11-3 to TRBJ2-1, with 9 positions matching TRBD2. The CDR3 covers 15 residues. The germline gives CDR1 SGHNT, CDR2 YENEEA. V shed 2 bases and J 6 bases; nucleotides not matched to a gene: 5. The chain's CDR3 is CASSLYLAGFNEQFF. Here the CDR3 DNA reads TGTGCCAGCAGCTTATATCTAGCGGGATTCAATGAGCAGTTCTTC.

This clonotype was picked up many times. The V and J genes are TRBV7-2 and TRBJ2-5, with D perhaps assigned TRBD1 or TRBD2 (5 bases each). Germline loops: CDR1 SGHTA, CDR2 FQGNSA. This CDR3 contains 14 residues. Trimming took off 1 base at V and 7 bases at J, with 13 bases between the two ends. As DNA, the CDR3 is TGTGCCAGCAGCTTAGGGGGGTCGCAGCGGACCCAGTACTTC. It encodes CASSLGGSQRTQYF.

This clonotype has a count of ten or more. J is TRBJ1-3 and V is TRBV14, with D perhaps TRBD1 (5 bases). V was trimmed by 1 base and J by 2 bases, leaving 9 bases between them. The germline gives CDR1 SGHDN, CDR2 FVKESK. This CDR3 comprises 15 residues. The CDR3 coding sequence is TGTGCCAGCAGCCAAGTGGACACGACTGGAAACACCATATATTTT. Translated: CASSQVDTTGNTIYF.